The source of this TCR beta chain is a study of T cell changes during pregnancy in multiple sclerosis. The V end was cut by 5 bases, the J end by 8 bases, with 21 bases between. Per the germline V gene, CDR1 is LNHDA and CDR2 is SQIVND (reference sequence). This CDR3 comprises 15 residues. This table comes from immunoSEQ multiplex PCR, and its TCRdb copy is limited to in-frame clones, with some not included. The sample consists of roughly 60,000 clones, just over 90% of them appearing once. This material consisted of CD4+ T cells from peripheral blood mononuclear cells, taken before pregnancy. This receptor was identified in a female donor with multiple sclerosis, enrolled in a pregnancy study. The J gene is TRBJ1-1, the V gene TRBV19, with a weak D call TRBD1 (6 bases). The CDR3 loop reads CASSWRGGLPFEAFF. The CDR3 DNA reads TGTGCCAGTAGTTGGAGGGGGGGCCTTCCTTTCGAAGCTTTCTTT.